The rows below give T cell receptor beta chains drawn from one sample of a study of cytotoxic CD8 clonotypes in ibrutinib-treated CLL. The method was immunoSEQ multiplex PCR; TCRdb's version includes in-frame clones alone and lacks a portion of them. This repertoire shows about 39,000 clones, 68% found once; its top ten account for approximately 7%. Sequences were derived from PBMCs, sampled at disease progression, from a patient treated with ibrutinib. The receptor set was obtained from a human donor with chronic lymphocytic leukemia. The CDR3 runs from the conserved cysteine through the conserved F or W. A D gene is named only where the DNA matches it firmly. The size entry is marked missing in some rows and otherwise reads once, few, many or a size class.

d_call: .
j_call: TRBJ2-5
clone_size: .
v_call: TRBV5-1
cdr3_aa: CASSLGAGTQETQYF
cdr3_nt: TGCGCCAGCAGCTTGGGAGCGGGTACCCAAGAGACCCAGTACTTC

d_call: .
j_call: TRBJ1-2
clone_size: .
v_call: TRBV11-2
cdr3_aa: CASSRSLSSNYGYTF
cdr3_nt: TGTGCCAGCAGCCGTTCTCTTTCCTCTAACTATGGCTACACCTTC

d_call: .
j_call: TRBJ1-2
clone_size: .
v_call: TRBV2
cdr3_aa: CASNVKDGYTF
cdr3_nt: TGTGCCAGCAATGTGAAGGATGGCTACACCTTC

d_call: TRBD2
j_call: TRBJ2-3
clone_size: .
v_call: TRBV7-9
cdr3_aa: CASSAGLAGLTDTQYF
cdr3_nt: TGTGCCAGCAGCGCGGGACTAGCGGGTCTCACAGATACGCAGTATTTT

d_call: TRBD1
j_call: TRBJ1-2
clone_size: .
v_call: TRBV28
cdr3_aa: CATWTGDGYGYTF
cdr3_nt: TGTGCCACCTGGACAGGGGACGGATATGGCTACACCTTC

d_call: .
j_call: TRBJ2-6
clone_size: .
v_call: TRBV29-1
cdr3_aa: CSVTLTLSGANVLTF
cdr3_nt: TGCAGCGTCACACTGACGCTTTCTGGGGCCAACGTCCTGACTTTC

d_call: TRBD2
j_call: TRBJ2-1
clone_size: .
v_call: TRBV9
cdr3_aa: CASSAGGLAGVLGEQFF
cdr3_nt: TGTGCCAGCAGCGCAGGGGGACTAGCGGGAGTCTTGGGTGAGCAGTTCTTC

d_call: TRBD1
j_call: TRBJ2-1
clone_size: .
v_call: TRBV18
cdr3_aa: CASSPPTGGTGEQFF
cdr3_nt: TGTGCCAGCTCACCCCCGACAGGGGGAACGGGTGAGCAGTTCTTC

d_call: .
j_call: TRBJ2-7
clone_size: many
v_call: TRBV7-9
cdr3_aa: CASSRQGGSEQYF
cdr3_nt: TGTGCCAGCAGCCGCCAGGGGGGATCCGAGCAGTACTTC

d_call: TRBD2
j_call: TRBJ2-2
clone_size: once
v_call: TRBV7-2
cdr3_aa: CASSPEGLAYSGELFF
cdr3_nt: TGTGCCAGCAGCCCTGAGGGACTAGCTTACTCCGGGGAGCTGTTTTTT

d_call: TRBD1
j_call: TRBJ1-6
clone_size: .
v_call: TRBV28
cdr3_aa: CASRLWDRGNSPLHF
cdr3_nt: TGTGCCAGCAGACTCTGGGACAGGGGTAATTCACCCCTCCACTTT

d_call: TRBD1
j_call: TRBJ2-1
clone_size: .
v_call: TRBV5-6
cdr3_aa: CASSLALTGVPYNEQFF
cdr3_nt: TGTGCCAGCAGCTTGGCGTTAACAGGGGTCCCCTACAATGAGCAGTTCTTC

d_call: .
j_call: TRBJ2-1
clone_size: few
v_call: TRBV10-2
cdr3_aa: CASSEGSYNEQFF
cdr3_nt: TGCGCCAGCAGTGAGGGTTCCTACAATGAGCAGTTCTTC

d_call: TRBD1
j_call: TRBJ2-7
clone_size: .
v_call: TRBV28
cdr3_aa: CASSPTGTGGREQYF
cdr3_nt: TGTGCCAGCAGCCCAACCGGGACAGGGGGCCGGGAGCAGTACTTC

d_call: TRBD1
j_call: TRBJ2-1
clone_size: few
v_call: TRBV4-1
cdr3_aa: CASSDPGQGAYNEQFF
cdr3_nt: TGCGCCAGCAGCGATCCCGGACAGGGGGCATACAATGAGCAGTTCTTC

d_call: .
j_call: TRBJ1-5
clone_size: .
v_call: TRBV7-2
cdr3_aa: CASSFAGYNQPQHF
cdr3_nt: TGTGCCAGCAGCTTTGCAGGGTACAATCAGCCCCAGCATTTT

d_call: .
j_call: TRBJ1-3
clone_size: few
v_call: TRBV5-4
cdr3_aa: CASSLDNSGNTIYF
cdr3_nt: TGTGCCAGCAGCTTGGACAACTCTGGAAACACCATATATTTT

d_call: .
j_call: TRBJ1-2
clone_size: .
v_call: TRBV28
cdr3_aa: CASSTEDRYYGYTF
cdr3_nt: TGTGCCAGCAGTACCGAGGACAGATACTATGGCTACACCTTC

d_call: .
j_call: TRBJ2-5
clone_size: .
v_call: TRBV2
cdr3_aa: CASNGQGRETQYF
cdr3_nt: TGTGCCAGCAATGGGCAGGGAAGAGAGACCCAGTACTTC

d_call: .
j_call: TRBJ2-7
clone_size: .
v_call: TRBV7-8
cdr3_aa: CASSLLQGSTYEQYF
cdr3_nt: TGTGCCAGCAGCCTACTACAGGGTAGCACCTACGAGCAGTACTTC

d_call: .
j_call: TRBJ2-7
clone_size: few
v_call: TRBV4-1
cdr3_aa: CASSQGRSNEQYF
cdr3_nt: TGCGCCAGCAGCCAAGGCAGGAGCAACGAGCAGTACTTC

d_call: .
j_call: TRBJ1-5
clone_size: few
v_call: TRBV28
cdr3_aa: CASSLPWGLSNQPQHF
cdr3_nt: TGTGCCAGCAGTTTACCGTGGGGCCTTAGCAATCAGCCCCAGCATTTT

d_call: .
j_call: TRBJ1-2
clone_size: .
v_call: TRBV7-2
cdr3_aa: CASSYLKGTYTF
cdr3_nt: TGTGCCAGCAGCTACCTAAAGGGAACCTACACCTTC

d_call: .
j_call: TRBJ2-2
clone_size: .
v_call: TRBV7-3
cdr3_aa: CASSLNAGRNTGELFF
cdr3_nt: TGTGCCAGCAGCTTAAATGCGGGGAGGAACACCGGGGAGCTGTTTTTT

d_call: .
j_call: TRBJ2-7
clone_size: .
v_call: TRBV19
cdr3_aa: CASSIAGGREQYF
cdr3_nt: TGTGCCAGTAGTATAGCCGGGGGGCGGGAGCAGTACTTC

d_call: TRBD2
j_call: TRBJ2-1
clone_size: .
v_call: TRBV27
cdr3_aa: CASSLWTSGSQSSYNEQFF
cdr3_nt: TGTGCCAGCAGTTTATGGACTAGCGGGAGCCAGAGCTCCTACAATGAGCAGTTCTTC

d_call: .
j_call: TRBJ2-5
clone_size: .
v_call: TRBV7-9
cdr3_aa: CASSLAWTFEETQYF
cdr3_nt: TGTGCCAGCAGCTTAGCGTGGACGTTTGAAGAGACCCAGTACTTC

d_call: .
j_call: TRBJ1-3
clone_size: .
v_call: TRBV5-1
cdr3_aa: CASSLAGSGNTIYF
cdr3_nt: TGCGCCAGCAGCTTGGCGGGGTCTGGAAACACCATATATTTT

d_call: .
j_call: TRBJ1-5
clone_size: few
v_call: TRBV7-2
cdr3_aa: CASSPTPTGYSNRAQPQHF
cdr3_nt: TGTGCCAGCAGCCCGACCCCGACAGGATATAGCAATAGGGCTCAGCCCCAGCATTTT

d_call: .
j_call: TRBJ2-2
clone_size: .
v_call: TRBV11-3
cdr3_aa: CASSYGGLANTGELFF
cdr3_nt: TGTGCCAGCAGCTATGGAGGTCTCGCGAACACCGGGGAGCTGTTTTTT

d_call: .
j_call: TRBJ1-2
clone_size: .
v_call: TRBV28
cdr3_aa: CASSLWEGYGYTF
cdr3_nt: TGTGCCAGCAGTTTATGGGAGGGCTATGGCTACACCTTC

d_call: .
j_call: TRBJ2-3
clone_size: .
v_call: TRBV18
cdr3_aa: CASSPTGEPGTDTQYF
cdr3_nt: TGTGCCAGCTCACCTACGGGGGAGCCGGGCACAGATACGCAGTATTTT

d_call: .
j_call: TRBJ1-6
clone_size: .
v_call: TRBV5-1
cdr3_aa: CASSLAEANSPLHF
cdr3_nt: TGCGCCAGCAGCTTGGCCGAGGCAAATTCACCCCTCCACTTT

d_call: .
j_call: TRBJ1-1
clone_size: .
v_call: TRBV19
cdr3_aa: CASSITGNTEAFF
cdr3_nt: TGTGCCAGTAGTATAACGGGGAACACTGAAGCTTTCTTT

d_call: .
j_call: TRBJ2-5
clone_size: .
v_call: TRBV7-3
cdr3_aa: CASSQSGTEEETQYF
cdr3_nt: TGTGCCAGCAGCCAATCCGGGACTGAGGAAGAGACCCAGTACTTC

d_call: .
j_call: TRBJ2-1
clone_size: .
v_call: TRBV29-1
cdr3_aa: CSVHPVSYNEQFF
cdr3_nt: TGCAGCGTCCACCCCGTCTCCTACAATGAGCAGTTCTTC

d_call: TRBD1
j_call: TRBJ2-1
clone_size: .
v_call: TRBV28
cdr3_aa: CASSPGTGGLPSYNEQFF
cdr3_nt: TGTGCCAGCAGTCCGGGCACAGGGGGACTTCCCTCCTACAATGAGCAGTTCTTC

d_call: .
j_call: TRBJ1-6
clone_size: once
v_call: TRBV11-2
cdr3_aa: CASSLEGGVGSPLHF
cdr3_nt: TGTGCCAGCAGCTTAGAGGGCGGGGTAGGGTCACCCCTCCACTTT

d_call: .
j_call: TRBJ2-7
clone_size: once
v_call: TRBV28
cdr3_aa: CASRGRGGGRNYEQYF
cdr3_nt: TGTGCCAGCAGAGGTCGGGGCGGGGGCAGGAACTACGAGCAGTACTTC

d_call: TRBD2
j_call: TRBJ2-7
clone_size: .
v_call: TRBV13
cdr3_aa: CASSWRTSGFSYEQYF
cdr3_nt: TGTGCCAGCAGCTGGAGGACTAGCGGATTCTCCTACGAGCAGTACTTC

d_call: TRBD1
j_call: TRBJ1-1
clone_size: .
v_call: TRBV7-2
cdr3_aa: CASSPRGGVNTEAFF
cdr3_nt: TGTGCCAGCAGCCCCAGGGGGGGTGTGAACACTGAAGCTTTCTTT

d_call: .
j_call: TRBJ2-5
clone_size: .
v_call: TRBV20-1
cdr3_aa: CSAIRGETQYF
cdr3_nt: TGCAGTGCCATCCGGGGGGAGACCCAGTACTTC

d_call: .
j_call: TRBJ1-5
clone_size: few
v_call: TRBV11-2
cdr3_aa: CASSREPDQPQHF
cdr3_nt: TGTGCCAGCAGCCGGGAGCCCGATCAGCCCCAGCATTTT

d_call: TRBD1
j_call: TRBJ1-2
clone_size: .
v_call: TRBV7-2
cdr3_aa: CASSLMGQANYGYTF
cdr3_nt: TGTGCCAGCAGCTTAATGGGACAGGCGAACTATGGCTACACCTTC

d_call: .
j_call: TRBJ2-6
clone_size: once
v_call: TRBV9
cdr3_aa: CASSVEEGRFSGANVLTF
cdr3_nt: TGTGCCAGCAGCGTAGAGGAGGGCAGGTTCTCTGGGGCCAACGTCCTGACTTTC

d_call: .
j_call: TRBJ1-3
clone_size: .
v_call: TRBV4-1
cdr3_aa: CASSLSGVRSSGNTIYF
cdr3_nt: TGCGCCAGCAGCCTAAGCGGAGTACGGAGCTCTGGAAACACCATATATTTT

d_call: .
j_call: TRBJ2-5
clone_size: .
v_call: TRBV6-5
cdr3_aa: CASSYLGQETQYF
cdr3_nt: TGTGCCAGCAGTTACTTGGGGCAAGAGACCCAGTACTTC

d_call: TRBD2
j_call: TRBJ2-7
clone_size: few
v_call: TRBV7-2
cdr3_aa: CASSQRSLAGISYEQYF
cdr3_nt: TGTGCCAGCAGCCAAAGGTCACTAGCGGGGATCTCCTACGAGCAGTACTTC

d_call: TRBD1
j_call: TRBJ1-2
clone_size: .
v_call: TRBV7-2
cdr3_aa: CASSQNRGDYGYTF
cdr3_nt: TGTGCCAGCAGCCAAAACAGGGGTGACTATGGCTACACCTTC

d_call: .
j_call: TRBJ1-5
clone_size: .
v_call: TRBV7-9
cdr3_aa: CASSPGTEHQPQHF
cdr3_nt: TGTGCCAGCAGCCCAGGGACCGAACATCAGCCCCAGCATTTT

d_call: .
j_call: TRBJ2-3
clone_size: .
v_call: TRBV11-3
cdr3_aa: CASSSETRGRADTQYF
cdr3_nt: TGTGCCAGCAGCTCAGAAACCAGGGGACGCGCAGATACGCAGTATTTT

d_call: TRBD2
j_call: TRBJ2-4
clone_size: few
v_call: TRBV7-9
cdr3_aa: CASSFGTSGNIQYF
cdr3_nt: TGTGCCAGCAGCTTCGGGACTAGCGGGAACATTCAGTACTTC

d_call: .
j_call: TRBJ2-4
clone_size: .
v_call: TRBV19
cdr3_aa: CASSERNIQYF
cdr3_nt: TGTGCCAGTAGTGAACGAAACATTCAGTACTTC

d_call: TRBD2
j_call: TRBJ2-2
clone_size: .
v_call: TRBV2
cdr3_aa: CASSGGLAGLTGELFF
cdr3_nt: TGTGCCAGCAGTGGCGGGCTAGCGGGATTGACCGGGGAGCTGTTTTTT

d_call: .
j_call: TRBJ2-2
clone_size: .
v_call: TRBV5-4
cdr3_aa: CASSSAGMGPGELFF
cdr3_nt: TGTGCCAGCAGCTCCGCCGGGATGGGTCCCGGGGAGCTGTTTTTT

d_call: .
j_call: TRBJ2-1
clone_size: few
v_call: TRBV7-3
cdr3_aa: CASSKRDRGSYNEQFF
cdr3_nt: TGTGCCAGCAGCAAACGGGACCGGGGGTCCTACAATGAGCAGTTCTTC